These T cell receptor beta chains were read from a single sample in a study of identical twins. TCRdb processed the 5' RACE reads anew with MiXCR; each CDR3 protein has one entry. The table shows 650,000 to 750,000 distinct CDR3 sequences, with less than 25% occurring only once. The data were also submitted as part of a second study, on T cells expressing NK-cell markers.

The specimen was PBMCs. The receptors derive from a woman aged 18-29 years in good health. Each CDR3 is given with its conserved first and last residue. The D gene is left open where the match is weak. Where a row states a size, it is once, few, many or the class of an expanded clone; other rows omit it.

D gene: TRBD1; clone size: -; J gene: TRBJ2-1; V gene: TRBV27; CDR3 DNA: TGTGCCAGCAGTTTACGAGACAGGGCTGCCAATGAGCAGTTCTTC; CDR3 protein: CASSLRDRAANEQFF
D gene: -; clone size: -; J gene: TRBJ2-1; V gene: TRBV2; CDR3 DNA: TGTGCCAGCAGTGAAGGTTTGGGGAATGAGCAGTTCTTC; CDR3 protein: CASSEGLGNEQFF
D gene: TRBD2; clone size: many; J gene: TRBJ2-7; V gene: TRBV7-2; CDR3 DNA: TGTGCCAGCAGCTTGACTAGCGGGGGGATCTACGAGCAGTACTTC; CDR3 protein: CASSLTSGGIYEQYF
D gene: -; clone size: few; J gene: TRBJ1-5; V gene: TRBV12-3/TRBV12-4; CDR3 DNA: TGTGCCAGCAGTCCCCACCCCGGGATGCACAATCAGCCCCAGCATTTT; CDR3 protein: CASSPHPGMHNQPQHF
D gene: TRBD2; clone size: -; J gene: TRBJ2-2; V gene: TRBV10-3; CDR3 DNA: TGTGCCATCAATACCGGGACTAGCGCGGCCGGGGAGCTGTTTTTT; CDR3 protein: CAINTGTSAAGELFF
D gene: -; clone size: many; J gene: TRBJ2-2; V gene: TRBV5-6; CDR3 DNA: TGTGCCAGCAGCTTTGTACTAGTGGGCACCGGGGAGCTGTTTTTT; CDR3 protein: CASSFVLVGTGELFF
D gene: -; clone size: few; J gene: TRBJ2-7; V gene: TRBV7-6; CDR3 DNA: TGTGCCAGCAGCCTAGGGGAGGCCTACGAGCAGTACTTC; CDR3 protein: CASSLGEAYEQYF
D gene: -; clone size: -; J gene: TRBJ2-7; V gene: TRBV6-1; CDR3 DNA: TGTGCCAGCAAACCAGGCACAATCGACGAGCAGTACTTC; CDR3 protein: CASKPGTIDEQYF
D gene: -; clone size: -; J gene: TRBJ2-1; V gene: TRBV9; CDR3 DNA: TGTGCCAGCAGCGTACGAGGAGGGAGGAATGAGCAGTTCTTC; CDR3 protein: CASSVRGGRNEQFF
D gene: -; clone size: -; J gene: TRBJ2-2; V gene: TRBV7-3; CDR3 DNA: TGTGCCAGCAGCTCGTGGACTGGGGCCGGGGAGCTGTTTTTT; CDR3 protein: CASSSWTGAGELFF
D gene: -; clone size: -; J gene: TRBJ1-1; V gene: TRBV12-3/TRBV12-4; CDR3 DNA: TGTGCCAGCAGTTTAGCGCTGGGTAGGGCCACTGAAGCTTTCTTT; CDR3 protein: CASSLALGRATEAFF
D gene: TRBD1; clone size: -; J gene: TRBJ2-7; V gene: TRBV5-1; CDR3 DNA: TGCGCCAGCAGCTTGGCCTGGGACAGGACGTCCTACGAGCAGTACTTC; CDR3 protein: CASSLAWDRTSYEQYF
D gene: -; clone size: few; J gene: TRBJ2-3; V gene: TRBV20-1; CDR3 DNA: TGCAGTGCTAGAATGTGGGGCCGCCCGGATACGCAGTATTTT; CDR3 protein: CSARMWGRPDTQYF
D gene: TRBD2; clone size: few; J gene: TRBJ2-5; V gene: TRBV11-1; CDR3 DNA: TGTGCCAGCAGCTCTGGGACTAGCGGGGGGAGAACCCAAGAGACCCAGTACTTC; CDR3 protein: CASSSGTSGGRTQETQYF
D gene: TRBD1; clone size: few; J gene: TRBJ2-7; V gene: TRBV9; CDR3 DNA: TGTGCCAGCAGCTGGGGGGTAACAGGGGGCTACGAGCAGTACTTC; CDR3 protein: CASSWGVTGGYEQYF
D gene: TRBD2; clone size: -; J gene: TRBJ2-5; V gene: TRBV20-1; CDR3 DNA: TGCAGTGCTAGATTCTTACAGGGACTAGCCCAGTACTTC; CDR3 protein: CSARFLQGLAQYF
D gene: TRBD2; clone size: -; J gene: TRBJ2-1; V gene: TRBV6-1; CDR3 DNA: TGTGCCAGCCAACCGACTAGCGCGCGGGGTGAGCAGTTCTTC; CDR3 protein: CASQPTSARGEQFF
D gene: TRBD2; clone size: -; J gene: TRBJ2-7; V gene: TRBV15; CDR3 DNA: TGTGCCACCAGCCCCACTAGGGGTAGCGGGAGCTACGAGCAGTACTTC; CDR3 protein: CATSPTRGSGSYEQYF
D gene: -; clone size: once; J gene: TRBJ2-2; V gene: TRBV10-3; CDR3 DNA: TGTGCCATTCAAGGTATTAGCACCGGGGAGCTGTTTTTT; CDR3 protein: CAIQGISTGELFF
D gene: TRBD1; clone size: few; J gene: TRBJ2-6; V gene: TRBV10-3; CDR3 DNA: TGTGCCATCTCGGGACAGGGAGTCTCTGGGGCCAACGTCCTGACTTTC; CDR3 protein: CAISGQGVSGANVLTF
D gene: -; clone size: few; J gene: TRBJ2-1; V gene: TRBV10-3; CDR3 DNA: TGTGCCACCTACAAGGACTTCTCCTACAATGAGCAGTTCTTC; CDR3 protein: CATYKDFSYNEQFF
D gene: TRBD1; clone size: few; J gene: TRBJ2-5; V gene: TRBV12-3/TRBV12-4; CDR3 DNA: TGTGCCAGCAGTGGTGGGACAGGGTATCAAGAGACCCAGTACTTC; CDR3 protein: CASSGGTGYQETQYF
D gene: TRBD2; clone size: few; J gene: TRBJ2-1; V gene: TRBV4-3; CDR3 DNA: TGCGCCAGCGCCGCTAGCGGGAGGACCTACAATGAGCAGTTCTTC; CDR3 protein: CASAASGRTYNEQFF
D gene: -; clone size: few; J gene: TRBJ2-5; V gene: TRBV12-3/TRBV12-4; CDR3 DNA: TGTGCCAGCACCCCAGGGAACAGGGCTGAGACCCAGTACTTC; CDR3 protein: CASTPGNRAETQYF
D gene: -; clone size: -; J gene: TRBJ1-5; V gene: TRBV20-1; CDR3 DNA: TGCAGTGCTAGAGAGGCCGGCGGGTCGCCCCAGCATTTT; CDR3 protein: CSAREAGGSPQHF
D gene: -; clone size: many; J gene: TRBJ1-4; V gene: TRBV7-9; CDR3 DNA: TGTGCCAGCAGCTTAGTCATGCAGACTAATGAAAAACTGTTTTTT; CDR3 protein: CASSLVMQTNEKLFF
D gene: -; clone size: many; J gene: TRBJ2-1; V gene: TRBV27; CDR3 DNA: TGTGCCAGCAGTCACACAGGGCTTGAGCAGTTCTTC; CDR3 protein: CASSHTGLEQFF
D gene: TRBD1; clone size: -; J gene: TRBJ2-1; V gene: TRBV5-3; CDR3 DNA: TGTGCCAGAAGCCGAGGACAGGAATACAATGAGCAGTTCTTC; CDR3 protein: CARSRGQEYNEQFF
D gene: -; clone size: -; J gene: TRBJ2-2; V gene: TRBV9; CDR3 DNA: TGTGCCAGCAGGGGAACGAGCACCGGGGAGCTGTTTTTT; CDR3 protein: CASRGTSTGELFF
D gene: -; clone size: -; J gene: TRBJ2-2; V gene: TRBV6-1; CDR3 DNA: TGTGCCAGCAGCGATACAGGGGACTACACCGGGGAGCTGTTTTTT; CDR3 protein: CASSDTGDYTGELFF
D gene: -; clone size: -; J gene: TRBJ2-1; V gene: TRBV20-1; CDR3 DNA: TGCAGTGCGGCGGGGCCTTTTGAGCAGTTCTTC; CDR3 protein: CSAAGPFEQFF
D gene: -; clone size: -; J gene: TRBJ2-7; V gene: TRBV20-1; CDR3 DNA: TGCAGTGCTGGACATTACGAGCAGTACTTC; CDR3 protein: CSAGHYEQYF
D gene: -; clone size: -; J gene: TRBJ1-1; V gene: TRBV15; CDR3 DNA: TGTGCCACCAGCGCCCGACAGGTTGGTGAAGCTTTCTTT; CDR3 protein: CATSARQVGEAFF
D gene: TRBD1; clone size: few; J gene: TRBJ2-7; V gene: TRBV11-2; CDR3 DNA: TGTGCCAGCAGCTCCATCCGACAGGGGGCTCTAAAGGAGCAGTACTTC; CDR3 protein: CASSSIRQGALKEQYF
D gene: -; clone size: -; J gene: TRBJ2-2; V gene: TRBV11-2; CDR3 DNA: TGTGCCAGCAGCACCAAAGGTGGCTACATGAACACCGGGGAGCTGTTTTTT; CDR3 protein: CASSTKGGYMNTGELFF
D gene: -; clone size: many; J gene: TRBJ1-2; V gene: TRBV5-1; CDR3 DNA: TGCGCCAGCAGCATGGGGCTCCCTGGGAGCTATGGCTACACCTTC; CDR3 protein: CASSMGLPGSYGYTF
D gene: -; clone size: many; J gene: TRBJ2-3; V gene: TRBV29-1; CDR3 DNA: TGCAGCGTTAACAGGGAAGATACGCAGTATTTT; CDR3 protein: CSVNREDTQYF
D gene: TRBD2; clone size: few; J gene: TRBJ2-2; V gene: TRBV7-9; CDR3 DNA: TGTGCCCTGACTAGCGGGCGAGGGGCCGGGGAGCTGTTTTTT; CDR3 protein: CALTSGRGAGELFF
D gene: -; clone size: few; J gene: TRBJ2-7; V gene: TRBV5-1; CDR3 DNA: TGCGCCAGCAGCTTGTCTACCACGTACGAGCAGTACTTC; CDR3 protein: CASSLSTTYEQYF
D gene: -; clone size: -; J gene: TRBJ1-1; V gene: TRBV7-9; CDR3 DNA: TGTGCCAGCAGCTCCGGAGACGGTGAAGCTTTCTTT; CDR3 protein: CASSSGDGEAFF
D gene: TRBD2; clone size: many; J gene: TRBJ2-1; V gene: TRBV20-1; CDR3 DNA: TGCAGTGCTAGCGGGAGGGCCATGGAAAATGAGCAGTTCTTC; CDR3 protein: CSASGRAMENEQFF
D gene: TRBD2; clone size: -; J gene: TRBJ2-1; V gene: TRBV6-1; CDR3 DNA: TGTGCCATCCGTCCCGGGACTAGCTCCTACAATGAGCAGTTCTTC; CDR3 protein: CAIRPGTSSYNEQFF
D gene: -; clone size: few; J gene: TRBJ2-7; V gene: TRBV7-2; CDR3 DNA: TGTGCCAGCAGCTTAGGCTACGGTCAAGGGCAGTACTTC; CDR3 protein: CASSLGYGQGQYF
D gene: TRBD2; clone size: few; J gene: TRBJ2-2; V gene: TRBV7-9; CDR3 DNA: TGTGCCAGCAGATCCAGGACTAGGAATAACGGGGAGCTGTTTTTT; CDR3 protein: CASRSRTRNNGELFF
D gene: -; clone size: -; J gene: TRBJ1-1; V gene: TRBV2; CDR3 DNA: TGTGCCAGCAGCCACTTCGGGATAATGAACACTGAAGCTTTCTTT; CDR3 protein: CASSHFGIMNTEAFF
D gene: -; clone size: few; J gene: TRBJ2-7; V gene: TRBV19; CDR3 DNA: TGTGCCAGTCGGGAAGGTGCCGGAAAAACCTACGAGCAGTACTTC; CDR3 protein: CASREGAGKTYEQYF
D gene: -; clone size: -; J gene: TRBJ2-1; V gene: TRBV11-2; CDR3 DNA: TGTGCCAGCAGCTTGAACAGGAGAAAAACCAAGAATGAGCAGTTCTTC; CDR3 protein: CASSLNRRKTKNEQFF
D gene: -; clone size: -; J gene: TRBJ2-1; V gene: TRBV6-1; CDR3 DNA: TGTGCCAGTCCCGACATAAGCTCCTACAATGAGCAGTTCTTC; CDR3 protein: CASPDISSYNEQFF
D gene: TRBD2; clone size: -; J gene: TRBJ2-1; V gene: TRBV5-5; CDR3 DNA: TGTGCCAGCAGCTTGGCCCGGCTAGCGGAGAACAATGAGCAGTTCTTC; CDR3 protein: CASSLARLAENNEQFF
D gene: TRBD2; clone size: -; J gene: TRBJ2-7; V gene: TRBV6-1; CDR3 DNA: TGTGCCAGCAGGTCTAGCGGGAGGGCCTCCGAGCAGTACTTC; CDR3 protein: CASRSSGRASEQYF
D gene: -; clone size: -; J gene: TRBJ2-7; V gene: TRBV5-8; CDR3 DNA: TGTGCCAGCAGCTTGGCCCCGGGACGAGGGTACGAGCAGTACTTC; CDR3 protein: CASSLAPGRGYEQYF
D gene: -; clone size: -; J gene: TRBJ1-2; V gene: TRBV7-9; CDR3 DNA: TGTGCCAGCGGGGGCACTAACAACTATGGCTACACCTTC; CDR3 protein: CASGGTNNYGYTF
D gene: -; clone size: few; J gene: TRBJ2-7; V gene: TRBV4-3; CDR3 DNA: TGCGCCAGCAGCCAAGGATCTGGGGTGATTTACGAGCAGTACTTC; CDR3 protein: CASSQGSGVIYEQYF
D gene: TRBD1; clone size: -; J gene: TRBJ2-5; V gene: TRBV10-3; CDR3 DNA: TGTGCCATCAGTGAGAAAGGACAGGGGATCGAGACCCAGTACTTC; CDR3 protein: CAISEKGQGIETQYF
D gene: -; clone size: -; J gene: TRBJ2-5; V gene: TRBV9; CDR3 DNA: TGTGCCAGCAGCGCCCACTCGACTAGTCGAGAGACCCAGTACTTC; CDR3 protein: CASSAHSTSRETQYF
D gene: -; clone size: -; J gene: TRBJ2-7; V gene: TRBV10-2; CDR3 DNA: TGCGCCAGCCTATTTAGTGGCGGCCCCTACGAGCAGTACTTC; CDR3 protein: CASLFSGGPYEQYF
D gene: -; clone size: few; J gene: TRBJ2-1; V gene: TRBV6-2/TRBV6-3; CDR3 DNA: TGTGCCAGCAGTCGAACCGGGACCCTAAACGAAAATGAGCAGTTCTTC; CDR3 protein: CASSRTGTLNENEQFF
D gene: -; clone size: -; J gene: TRBJ2-5; V gene: TRBV5-1; CDR3 DNA: TGCGCCAGCCAAGTTACTCCCCAAGAGACCCAGTACTTC; CDR3 protein: CASQVTPQETQYF
D gene: TRBD1; clone size: few; J gene: TRBJ1-5; V gene: TRBV4-3; CDR3 DNA: TGCGCCAGCAGCCCCTCCAGGGGGCATTTTAATCAGCCCCAGCATTTT; CDR3 protein: CASSPSRGHFNQPQHF